A selection of T cell receptor beta chains follows, all from one sample in a study of T cell responses to AZD1222 COVID-19 vaccine. Produced via immunoSEQ multiplex PCR; TCRdb's table is partial and in-frame only. This table holds around 140,000 clones, about 89% found once. This specimen was peripheral blood, taken on day 0 of AZD1222 vaccination. The receptors were sampled from an adult in good health. CDR3s include the opening cysteine and the closing phenylalanine or tryptophan. D genes are given only for firm matches.

TRBV6-5	TRBJ1-1	.	13	TGTGCCACCACCGGGGGGCCGAACACTGAAGCTTTCTTT	CATTGGPNTEAFF
TRBV14	TRBJ1-1	.	12	TGTGCCAGCAGTAGAGAGGGCACTGAAGCTTTCTTT	CASSREGTEAFF
TRBV7-3	TRBJ1-2	.	15	TGTGCCAGCAGCTTAAATGGTCTGAATAACTATGGCTACACCTTC	CASSLNGLNNYGYTF
TRBV4-3	TRBJ2-1	TRBD1	16	TGCGCCAGCAGCCGAGTACCGGGACAGGGTTCCAATGAGCAGTTCTTC	CASSRVPGQGSNEQFF
TRBV6-5	TRBJ2-7	TRBD2	15	TGTGCCAGCAGTTATTCCATAGCGGGAGTTCACGAGCAGTACTTC	CASSYSIAGVHEQYF
TRBV28	TRBJ1-1	TRBD1	16	TGTGCCAGCATTACACCGGGACAGGGTTTCTCCACTGAAGCTTTCTTT	CASITPGQGFSTEAFF
TRBV27	TRBJ1-2	.	15	TGTGCCAGCAGTTTATCGGGGGGTGCCCCCTATGGCTACACCTTC	CASSLSGGAPYGYTF
TRBV28	TRBJ2-7	TRBD2	18	TGTGCCAGCAGTGGACCGGGACTAGCGGGAGTTGCGGACCACGAGCAGTACTTC	CASSGPGLAGVADHEQYF
TRBV11-3	TRBJ2-2	.	16	TGTGCCAGCAGCACCTATTGGAACGCGAACACCGGGGAGCTGTTTTTT	CASSTYWNANTGELFF
TRBV5-4	TRBJ2-3	.	15	TGTGCCAGCAGCTTGCGACGAACTAGCACAGATACGCAGTATTTT	CASSLRRTSTDTQYF
TRBV12-3/TRBV12-4	TRBJ1-2	TRBD1	13	TGTGCCAGCACCTATCGACAGGGAGGCGGCTACACCTTC	CASTYRQGGGYTF